This T cell receptor (beta chain) comes out of a study of blood T cell repertoires in COVID-19. Germline CDR1 is SGHVS and CDR2 is FQNEAQ. The ends lost 1 base at V and 6 bases at J; junction bases unmatched: 5. This CDR3 has 15 residues. In the source study's methods: Reference gene primer amplification in the assay estimated nucleated cell counts. Libraries were prepared by immunoSEQ multiplex PCR; TCRdb keeps only in-frame clonotypes and omits some of them. V, J and clone size derive from that table, while D and trimming were established from the DNA sequence. The sample yields tens of thousands of clones, about four fifths seen once.

The sequence was obtained from a human donor in a cohort sampled during active or convalescent COVID-19. Sequenced material: peripheral blood. The gene calls are TRBV7-8 and TRBJ2-1; 8 bases are a match to TRBD2. CDR3 loop: CASSLGGTSVNEQFF. In nucleotides, the CDR3 is TGTGCCAGCAGCTTAGGGGGGACTAGTGTCAATGAGCAGTTCTTC.